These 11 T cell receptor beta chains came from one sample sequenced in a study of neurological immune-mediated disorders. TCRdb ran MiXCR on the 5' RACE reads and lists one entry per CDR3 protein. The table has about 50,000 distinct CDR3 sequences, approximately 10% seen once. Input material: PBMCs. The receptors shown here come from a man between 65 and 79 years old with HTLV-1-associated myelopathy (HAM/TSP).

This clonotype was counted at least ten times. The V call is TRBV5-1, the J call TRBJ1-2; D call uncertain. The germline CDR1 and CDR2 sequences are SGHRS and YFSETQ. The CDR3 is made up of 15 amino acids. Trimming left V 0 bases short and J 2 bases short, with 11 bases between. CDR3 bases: TGCGCCAGCAGCTTGGTGACGGGTTCCAACTATGGCTACACCTTC. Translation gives CASSLVTGSNYGYTF.

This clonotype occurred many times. CDR3 sequence (DNA): TGCAGTGCTACCCGGGACAGCGATTCACCCCTCCACTTT. Translating it yields CSATRDSDSPLHF. The chain combines TRBV20-1 with TRBJ1-6, with 7 bases fitting TRBD1. The CDR3 consists of 13 residues. The germline V gene has CDR1 DFQATT and CDR2 SNEGSKA (reference sequence). Trimming removed 4 bases from V and 8 bases from J; junction bases left unmatched: 5.

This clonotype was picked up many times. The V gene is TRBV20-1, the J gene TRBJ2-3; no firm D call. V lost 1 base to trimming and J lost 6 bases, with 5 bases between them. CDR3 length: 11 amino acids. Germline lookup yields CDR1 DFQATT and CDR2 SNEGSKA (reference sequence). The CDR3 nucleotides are TGCAGTGCTAGAGTGGGGGATACGCAGTATTTT. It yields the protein CSARVGDTQYF.

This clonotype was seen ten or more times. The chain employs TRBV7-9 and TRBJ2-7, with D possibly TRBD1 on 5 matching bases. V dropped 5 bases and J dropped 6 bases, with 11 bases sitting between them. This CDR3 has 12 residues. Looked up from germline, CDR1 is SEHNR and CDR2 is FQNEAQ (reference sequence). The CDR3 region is CASSLQGSEQYF. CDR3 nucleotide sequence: TGTGCCAGCAGCCTCCAGGGAAGCGAGCAGTACTTC. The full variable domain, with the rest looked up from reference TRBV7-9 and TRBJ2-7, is DTGVSQNPRHKITKRGQNVTFRCDPISEHNRLYWYRQTLGQGPEFLTYFQNEAQLEKSRLLSDRFSAERPKGSFSTLEIQRTEQGDSAMYLCASSLQGSEQYFGPGTRLTVT.

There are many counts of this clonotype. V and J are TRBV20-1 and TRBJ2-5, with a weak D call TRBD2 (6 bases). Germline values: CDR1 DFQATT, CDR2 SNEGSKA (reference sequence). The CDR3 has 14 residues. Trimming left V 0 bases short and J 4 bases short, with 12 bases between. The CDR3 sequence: CSARDLRRGETQYF. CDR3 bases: TGCAGTGCTAGAGATTTACGGCGGGGAGAGACCCAGTACTTC.

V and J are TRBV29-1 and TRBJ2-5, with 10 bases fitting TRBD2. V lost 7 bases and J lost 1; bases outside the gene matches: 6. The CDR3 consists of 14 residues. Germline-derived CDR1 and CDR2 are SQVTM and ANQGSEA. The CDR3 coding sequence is TGCAGCGCCGATACTAGCGGGGTCCAAGAGACCCAGTACTTC. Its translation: CSADTSGVQETQYF.

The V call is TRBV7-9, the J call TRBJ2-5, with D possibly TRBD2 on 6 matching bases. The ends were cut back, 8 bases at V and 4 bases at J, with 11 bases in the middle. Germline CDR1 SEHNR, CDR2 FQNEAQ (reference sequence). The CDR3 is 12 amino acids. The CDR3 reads CASGTRRETQYF. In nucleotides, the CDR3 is TGTGCCAGCGGGACTCGAAGAGAGACCCAGTACTTC.

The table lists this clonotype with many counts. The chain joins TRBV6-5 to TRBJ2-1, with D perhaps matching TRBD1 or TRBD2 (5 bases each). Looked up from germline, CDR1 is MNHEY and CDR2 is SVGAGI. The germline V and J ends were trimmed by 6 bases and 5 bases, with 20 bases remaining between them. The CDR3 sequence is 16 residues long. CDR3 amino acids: CASSPPLYRDHNEQFF. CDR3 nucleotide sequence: TGTGCCAGCAGCCCTCCGTTGTACCGGGACCACAATGAGCAGTTCTTC.

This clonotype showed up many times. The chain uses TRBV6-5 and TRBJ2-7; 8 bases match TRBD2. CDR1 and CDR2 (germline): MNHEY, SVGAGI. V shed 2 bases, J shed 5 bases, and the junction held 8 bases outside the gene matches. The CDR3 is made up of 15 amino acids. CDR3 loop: CASSYGSGEGDEQYF. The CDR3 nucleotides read TGTGCCAGCAGTTACGGTAGCGGGGAAGGGGACGAGCAGTACTTC.

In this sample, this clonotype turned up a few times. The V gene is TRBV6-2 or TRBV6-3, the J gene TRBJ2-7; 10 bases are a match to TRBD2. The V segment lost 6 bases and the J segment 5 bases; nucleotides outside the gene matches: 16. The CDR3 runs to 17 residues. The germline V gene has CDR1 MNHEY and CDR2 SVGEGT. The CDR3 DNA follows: TGTGCCAGCAGGAGTCAGACCCGGACTAGCGGCAGAAACGAGCAGTACTTC. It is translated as CASRSQTRTSGRNEQYF.

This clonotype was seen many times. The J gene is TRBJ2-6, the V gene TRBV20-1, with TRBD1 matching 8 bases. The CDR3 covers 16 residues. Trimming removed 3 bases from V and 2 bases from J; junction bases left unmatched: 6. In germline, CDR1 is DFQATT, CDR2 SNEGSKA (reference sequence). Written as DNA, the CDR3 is TGCAGTGCTAGGGCAGGGGGCCGGACTGGGGCCAACGTCCTGACTTTC. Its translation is CSARAGGRTGANVLTF.